What follows are 24 T cell receptor beta chains derived from one specimen sequenced in a study of regulatory T cells in long-lasting Graves disease. With iRepertoire HTBI primers and Arm-PCR of CDR3 regions, TCR beta libraries were built. Using its own MiXCR run on the multiplex PCR reads, TCRdb lists one record per CDR3 protein. Among around 250,000 distinct CDR3 sequences listed, 15% to 20% were seen once. Time point denoted: newly diagnosed GD, antithyroid drugs for less than 3 months. The TCR library was made from RNA that had been extracted from PBMCs in TRIzol. Sequences were derived from peripheral blood mononuclear cells (PBMCs), sampled at new diagnosis, from a patient treated with antithyroid drugs. Source of these receptors: a female donor with Graves disease.

For this clonotype: This may arise from a read error, as a much more abundant clone is one base away. The chain recombines TRBV2 with TRBJ1-4, with D perhaps matching TRBD1 (6 bases). This CDR3 contains 12 residues. The germline V gene has CDR1 SNHLY and CDR2 FYNNEI. V lost 4 bases, J lost 6 bases, and 6 bases lay in between. DNA for the CDR3: TGTGCCAGCAGTGGGACAGATGAAAAACTGTTTTTT. Translating it yields CASSGTDEKLFF.

This clonotype was seen a single time. The missing conserved phenylalanine or tryptophan at the end of this CDR3 makes a read error likely. J is TRBJ2-7 and V is TRBV10-2; 13 positions agree with TRBD2. The CDR3 runs 19 residues. From germline, CDR1 is WSHSY and CDR2 SAAADI. With V trimmed by 2 bases and J by 5 bases, 15 bases remained unmatched. The CDR3 reads CASSEPPGLAGVQEDEQYL. CDR3 DNA: TGCGCCAGCAGTGAGCCGCCCGGACTAGCGGGAGTTCAGGAGGACGAGCAGTACCTC.

About this clonotype itself: This likely stems from a read error, as it lies one base from a far larger clone. CDR3 sequence reads: CASSPRGPTSGSYNEQYF. DNA of the CDR3: TGCGCCAGCAGTCCCAGGGGACCTACTAGCGGTTCCTACAATGAGCAGTACTTC. This rearrangement joins TRBV10-2 to TRBJ2-7; 8 nucleotides line up with TRBD2. Germline V gene sequence: CDR1 WSHSY, CDR2 SAAADI. The CDR3 has 18 residues. With 5 bases clipped from V and 7 bases from J, the junction kept 22 bases outside the gene matches.

This clonotype showed up many times. The chain is built from TRBV9 and TRBJ2-1; 12 positions agree with TRBD2. The length of the CDR3 is 15 residues. CDR1 SGDLS and CDR2 YYNGEE come from the germline V gene. Trimming cost V 3 bases and J 9 bases; bases outside gene matches: 7. CDR3 sequence (DNA): TGTGCCAGCAGCGCGATGACTAGCGGGAGCAGTGAGCAGTTCTTC. This codes for CASSAMTSGSSEQFF.

In regard to this clonotype: A much larger clone is a single base away; this may be a read error. The V gene is TRBV11-2, the J gene TRBJ1-1, with a weak D call TRBD1 (5 bases). The germline gives CDR1 SGHAT, CDR2 FQNNGV. The CDR3 sequence is 13 residues long. Trimming pared 3 bases from V and 11 bases from J, leaving 16 bases between. This chain's CDR3 is CASSLDLRRDAFF. The CDR3 nucleotides read TGTGCCAGCAGCTTGGACCTCCGTCGGGACGCTTTCTTT.

Remarks on this clonotype: This likely reflects a read error, since a far larger clone is one base away. This rearrangement joins TRBV12-3 or TRBV12-4 to TRBJ2-3; D is perhaps TRBD2 (5 bases). CDR3 length equals 18 residues. The CDR3 protein is CASSLASWAEAPLNEQLF. The DNA for the CDR3 is TGTGCCAGCAGTTTAGCCTCCTGGGCGGAGGCCCCTTTAAATGAGCAGCTCTTC.

This clonotype was seen only a few times. The genes are TRBV4-1 and TRBJ2-1, with 9 positions matching TRBD1. Germline CDR1 is MGHRA and CDR2 is YSYEKL. Germline trimming cut 10 bases from V and 1 base from J; bases unmatched to any gene: 2. The CDR3 runs to 13 residues. CDR3 region: CATGTGSYNEQFF. The CDR3 region has the DNA TGCGCCACCGGGACAGGGTCCTACAATGAGCAGTTCTTC.

In this sample, this clonotype turned up many times. The chain uses TRBV11-2 and TRBJ2-5, with 9 bases aligning to TRBD2. This CDR3 has 14 residues. The V and J ends lost 4 bases and 5 bases, in that order; junction bases with no gene match: 5. The V gene's germline CDR1 is SGHAT and CDR2 FQNNGV. CDR3 loop: CASSSVGLAETQYF. The CDR3, as DNA: TGTGCCAGCAGCTCGGTTGGACTAGCGGAGACCCAGTACTTC.

The J gene is TRBJ1-2, the V gene TRBV24-1; possibly TRBD1 for D (5 bases). Germline-derived CDR1 and CDR2 are KGHDR and SFDVKD. V was shortened by 4 bases and J by 2 bases, with 10 bases between the two germline ends. CDR3 length: 14 amino acids. The CDR3 DNA follows: TGTGCCACCAGTGAGCCAGGGAGAAACTATGGCTACACCTTC. This gives the protein CATSEPGRNYGYTF.

The chain employs TRBV11-2 and TRBJ2-5; a weak D match, TRBD2 (7 bases). Germline V CDR1 and CDR2: SGHAT, FQNNGV. Trimming stripped 5 bases from V and 5 bases from J, with 12 bases between. The CDR3 has 13 residues. The CDR3 is CASSGGGYETQYF. CDR3 sequence (DNA): TGTGCCAGCAGCGGGGGGGGCTACGAGACCCAGTACTTC. The full variable domain, with the rest looked up from reference TRBV11-2 and TRBJ2-5, is EAGVAQSPRYKIIEKRQSVAFWCNPISGHATLYWYQQILGQGPKLLIQFQNNGVVDDSQLPKDRFSAERLKGVDSTLKIQPAKLEDSAVYLCASSGGGYETQYFGPGTRLLVL.

This clonotype was picked up many times. The V and J genes are TRBV7-9 and TRBJ2-4, with 8 bases identical to TRBD1. This CDR3 is built from 17 residues. Unmatched junction bases numbered 12, after V lost 5 bases and J lost 3 bases. CDR1 and CDR2 (germline): SEHNR, FQNEAQ (reference sequence). In DNA, the CDR3 is TGTGCCAGCAGCACCTCTGGACAGGGCTACGACAAAAACATTCAGTACTTC. This translates into CASSTSGQGYDKNIQYF.

The table lists this clonotype with a few counts. The rearrangement links TRBV27 to TRBJ2-1; D ambiguous. Germline V gene data show CDR1 as MNHEY and CDR2 as SMNVEV (reference sequence). This CDR3 spans 12 amino acids. V was pared by 6 bases and J by 4 bases, with 7 bases between. In nucleotides, the CDR3 is TGTGCCAGCAGACGACAATACAATGAGCAGTTCTTC. This codes for CASRRQYNEQFF.

This clonotype was counted many times. The V and J genes are TRBV11-2 and TRBJ2-7, with 11 bases that match TRBD2. The CDR3 length is 15 residues. Germline trimming cut 1 base from V and 3 bases from J; bases unmatched to any gene: 2. Germline V lookup: CDR1 SGHAT, CDR2 FQNNGV. In DNA, the CDR3 is TGTGCCAGCAGCTTAGCTGGGACTAGCGGCTACGAGCAGTACTTC. Translation gives CASSLAGTSGYEQYF.

This clonotype was counted many times. The CDR3 reads CASSPRTGVSSYEQYF. The CDR3 coding sequence is TGTGCCAGCAGCCCCCGGACAGGAGTGAGCTCCTACGAGCAGTACTTC. The chain combines TRBV7-2 with TRBJ2-7; the match to TRBD1 covers 7 bases. The germline CDR1 and CDR2 sequences are SGHTA and FQGNSA. V lost 5 bases, J lost 0 bases, and 10 bases stayed unmatched. The CDR3 is 16 residues long.

The chain has TRBV30 and TRBJ1-4; TRBD1 matches 9 bases. The germline V gene encodes CDR1 GTSNPN and CDR2 SVGIG (reference sequence). V shed 7 bases and J 8 bases; nucleotides not matched to a gene: 8. The CDR3 has 13 residues. The DNA of the CDR3 is TGTGCCTCCCAGGGACAGGGAGGAGAAAAACTGTTTTTT. Amino acid sequence: CASQGQGGEKLFF.

This clonotype was detected ten times or more. This chain uses TRBV24-1 with TRBJ2-7; 7 nucleotides line up with TRBD1. V was clipped by 4 bases and J by 3 bases; unmatched bases: 8. The CDR3 contains 15 residues. CDR1 is KGHDR, CDR2 SFDVKD, per germline. The CDR3 here is CATSDLRDSVYEQYF. Written as DNA, the CDR3 is TGTGCCACCAGTGACCTCCGGGACAGTGTCTACGAGCAGTACTTC.

This clonotype was found many times. CDR3 sequence (DNA): TGCAGTGCGACCGGAAATAGTGATGGCTACACCTTC. Protein product: CSATGNSDGYTF. This sequence joins TRBV20-1 and TRBJ1-2; no clear D. Trimming pared 6 bases from V and 6 bases from J, leaving 14 bases between. This CDR3 region has 12 residues. Germline CDR1 is DFQATT and CDR2 is SNEGSKA (reference sequence).

The V and J genes are TRBV28 and TRBJ1-2; TRBD1 matches 10 bases. Trimming cost V 8 bases and J 7 bases; bases outside gene matches: 10. CDR1 and CDR2 (germline): MDHEN, SYDVKM. The CDR3 length is 14 residues. The CDR3 nucleotides are TGTGCCAGCCTACTGGGGGACAGGGGCTCTGGCTACACCTTC. Protein sequence: CASLLGDRGSGYTF.

This clonotype was detected many times. V gene TRBV19 combines with J gene TRBJ2-1, with 7 positions matching TRBD1. There are 16 residues in the CDR3. The trim removed 4 bases at V and 4 bases at J, leaving 10 bases unmatched. Germline V gives CDR1 LNHDA, CDR2 SQIVND (reference sequence). This CDR3 is CASSTLGTAIYNEQFF. The CDR3 DNA sequence: TGTGCCAGTAGTACCCTCGGGACAGCAATATACAATGAGCAGTTCTTC.

This clonotype was seen ten or more times. The gene calls are TRBV9 and TRBJ1-2, with 7 bases fitting TRBD1. This CDR3 region has 14 residues. Trimming took 3 bases from V and 6 from J; bases not matched to a gene: 8. Germline V gene sequence: CDR1 SGDLS, CDR2 YYNGEE. CDR3 in amino acids: CASSANRGGNGYTF. The CDR3 bases are TGTGCCAGCAGCGCAAACAGGGGTGGGAATGGCTACACCTTC.

The rearrangement joins TRBV11-2 to TRBJ2-3; no definite D call. CDR1 is SGHAT, CDR2 FQNNGV, per germline. Trimming removed 5 bases from V and 5 bases from J, with 14 bases in between. CDR3 length: 14 amino acids. The CDR3 sequence: CASSQGPVEDTQYF. The DNA for the CDR3 is TGTGCCAGCAGCCAAGGTCCGGTTGAAGATACGCAGTATTTT.

This clonotype was observed many times. J is TRBJ2-3 and V is TRBV20-1, with 7 bases that match TRBD2. Germline lookup yields CDR1 DFQATT and CDR2 SNEGSKA (reference sequence). This CDR3 comprises 15 residues. V was clipped by 2 bases and J by 4 bases; unmatched bases: 9. In DNA, the CDR3 is TGCAGTGCTAGAAACGAGCGGGAAATATCAGATACGCAGTATTTT. It yields the protein CSARNEREISDTQYF.

This clonotype turned up a few times. This rearrangement joins TRBV20-1 to TRBJ2-7; 8 positions match TRBD2. The trim removed 4 bases at V and 3 bases at J, leaving 8 bases unmatched. This CDR3 has 14 residues. Germline values: CDR1 DFQATT, CDR2 SNEGSKA (reference sequence). The CDR3 nucleotides read TGCAGTGCTACCGGAAGGACTAGCCACTACGAGCAGTACTTC. Its protein product is CSATGRTSHYEQYF.

This clonotype was seen ten or more times. The chain combines TRBV11-2 with TRBJ2-3; D perhaps matches TRBD1 (6 bases). The length of the CDR3 is 15 residues. Deletions cut 3 bases from V and 0 bases from J, with 10 bases between. Germline lookup yields CDR1 SGHAT and CDR2 FQNNGV. This chain's CDR3 is CASSLEGGSTDTQYF. The CDR3 DNA reads TGTGCCAGCAGCTTGGAAGGGGGTAGCACAGATACGCAGTATTTT. The full variable domain, its missing parts supplied by reference TRBV11-2 and TRBJ2-3, is EAGVAQSPRYKIIEKRQSVAFWCNPISGHATLYWYQQILGQGPKLLIQFQNNGVVDDSQLPKDRFSAERLKGVDSTLKIQPAKLEDSAVYLCASSLEGGSTDTQYFGPGTRLTVL.